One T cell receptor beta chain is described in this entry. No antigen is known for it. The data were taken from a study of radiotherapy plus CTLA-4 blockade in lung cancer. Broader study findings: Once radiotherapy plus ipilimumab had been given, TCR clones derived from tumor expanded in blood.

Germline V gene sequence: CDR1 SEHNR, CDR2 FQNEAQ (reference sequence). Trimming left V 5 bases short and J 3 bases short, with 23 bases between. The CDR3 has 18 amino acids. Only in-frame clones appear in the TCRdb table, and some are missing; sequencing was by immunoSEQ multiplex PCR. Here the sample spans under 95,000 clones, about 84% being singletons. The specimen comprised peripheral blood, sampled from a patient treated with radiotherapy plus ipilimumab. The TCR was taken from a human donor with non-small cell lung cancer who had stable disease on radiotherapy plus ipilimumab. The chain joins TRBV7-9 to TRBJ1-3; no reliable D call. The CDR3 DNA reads TGTGCCAGCAGCCCTCGGCGGGTCTTGGCAAGTGATGGAAACACCATATATTTT. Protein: CASSPRRVLASDGNTIYF.